These 15 T cell receptor beta chains originate from one sample sequenced in a study of OX40 agonist ivuxolimab in advanced cancers. Here immunoSEQ multiplex PCR was the method, and the copy in TCRdb shows in-frame clones only, minus some. The data show more than 55,000 clones, with more than 70% seen just once and 6% to 7.5% held by the top ten. Specimen: CD4+ or CD8+ T cells sorted from blood, collected in a trial of the OX40 agonist ivuxolimab. These receptors came from an adult with an advanced solid tumor such as melanoma, head and neck, liver or kidney cancer.

V usage is TRBV10-3 and J usage is TRBJ2-1; weak D call: TRBD1 (5 bases). The CDR3 runs 13 residues. V was clipped by 6 bases and J by 10 bases, with 16 bases between them. Germline values: CDR1 ENHRY, CDR2 SYGVKD. Here the CDR3 reads CAISPVAGWEQFF. The CDR3 DNA follows: TGTGCCATCAGCCCGGTGGCAGGGTGGGAGCAGTTCTTC.

The rearrangement uses TRBV7-8 and TRBJ2-1, with TRBD2 identical over 7 bases. This CDR3 spans 16 amino acids. In germline, CDR1 is SGHVS, CDR2 FQNEAQ. V was clipped by 0 bases and J by 8 bases; unmatched bases: 10. The CDR3 here is CASSLALAGVSYEQFF. The CDR3 coding sequence is TGTGCCAGCAGCTTAGCGCTCGCGGGAGTAAGTTATGAGCAGTTCTTC. Looking up the rest from reference TRBV7-8 and TRBJ2-1 gives the full variable domain: GAGVSQSPRYKVAKRGQDVALRCDPISGHVSLFWYQQALGQGPEFLTYFQNEAQLDKSGLPSDRFFAERPEGSVSTLKIQRTQQEDSAVYLCASSLALAGVSYEQFFGPGTRLTVL.

This chain uses TRBV7-2 with TRBJ2-7; 7 bases map to TRBD1. Trimming at V came to 0 bases and at J to 5 bases, leaving 7 bases not matched to a gene. Looked up from germline, CDR1 is SGHTA and CDR2 is FQGNSA. This CDR3 comprises 15 residues. The CDR3 loop reads CASSLAADRVNEQYF. CDR3 nucleotides: TGTGCCAGCAGCTTAGCTGCCGACAGGGTGAACGAGCAGTACTTC.

The J gene is TRBJ1-3, the V gene TRBV14; 7 bases line up with TRBD1. This CDR3 comprises 16 residues. Germline CDR1 SGHDN, CDR2 FVKESK. V gave up 4 bases and J gave up 0 bases; unmatched junction bases: 6. For the CDR3, the DNA is TGTGCCAGCAGCCCGGGACAGCTCGACTCTGGAAACACCATATATTTT. Translating gives CASSPGQLDSGNTIYF.

The chain recombines TRBV19 with TRBJ2-1; 7 positions match TRBD2. The CDR3 is 14 amino acids. The J segment lost 4 bases and the V segment lost 5 bases, leaving 5 bases of the junction unmatched. In germline, CDR1 is LNHDA, CDR2 SQIVND (reference sequence). The CDR3 spells CASSALAAYNEQFF. The CDR3 DNA reads TGTGCCAGTAGTGCCCTAGCGGCATACAATGAGCAGTTCTTC. Based on the CDR3 plus reference TRBV19 and TRBJ2-1, the full variable domain is DGGITQSPKYLFRKEGQNVTLSCEQNLNHDAMYWYRQDPGQGLRLIYYSQIVNDFQKGDIAEGYSVSREKKESFPLTVTSAQKNPTAFYLCASSALAAYNEQFFGPGTRLTVL.

This chain links TRBV6-5 with TRBJ2-1, with a possible D match to TRBD1 (6 bases). CDR3 size: 16 residues. The germline V and J ends were trimmed by 4 bases and 2 bases, with 15 bases remaining between them. CDR1 MNHEY and CDR2 SVGAGI come from the germline V gene. The CDR3 is CASSLQGAGTYNEQFF. The CDR3 region has the DNA TGTGCCAGCAGTTTACAGGGAGCTGGCACCTACAATGAGCAGTTCTTC.

This clone was detected only once. The chain is built from TRBV5-1 and TRBJ2-5; D perhaps matches TRBD2 (7 bases). CDR1 is SGHRS and CDR2 is YFSETQ in the germline V gene. Trimming took 0 bases from V and 4 from J, leaving 13 bases between them. The CDR3 extends over 15 amino acids. The CDR3 DNA reads TGCGCCAGCAGCTTGGTAGGGGGGGCCACAGAGACCCAGTACTTC. It translates to CASSLVGGATETQYF.

CDR3 region: CSARKREAFF. For the CDR3, the DNA is TGCAGTGCTAGAAAGAGGGAAGCTTTCTTT. V usage is TRBV20-1 and J usage is TRBJ1-1, with D unresolved. This CDR3 is built from 10 residues. V lost 2 bases and J 8 bases, leaving 6 bases between the germline ends. Germline V lookup: CDR1 DFQATT, CDR2 SNEGSKA (reference sequence).

V and J are TRBV29-1 and TRBJ2-7, with 10 bases aligning to TRBD1. In germline, CDR1 is SQVTM, CDR2 ANQGSEA. This CDR3 is built from 14 residues. V was pared by 6 bases and J by 3 bases, with 8 bases of the junction left unmatched. As DNA, the CDR3 is TGCAGCGTCGGTATAGACAGGGGGCTCTACGAGCAGTACTTC. Encoded protein: CSVGIDRGLYEQYF.

A note on this clone: At one boundary the junction diverges from the germline segment, which might be a read error. The rearrangement links TRBV4-1 to TRBJ2-1; TRBD2 is a possible D gene (5 bases). The germline gives CDR1 MGHRA, CDR2 YSYEKL. The CDR3 sequence is 16 residues long. CDR3: CASSRKSGSDAREQFF. DNA for the CDR3: TGTGCCAGCAGCCGCAAGTCGGGGAGCGACGCCCGTGAGCAGTTCTTC.

Only one count was recorded for this clone. The rearrangement uses TRBV10-3 and TRBJ2-3; 7 nucleotides agree with TRBD1. The V gene end was trimmed by 2 bases and the J gene end by 3 bases; junction bases not matched to a gene: 2. Germline V gene lookup returns CDR1 ENHRY and CDR2 SYGVKD. The CDR3 covers 14 residues. The CDR3 sequence: CAISEARGTDTQYF. CDR3 coding DNA: TGTGCCATCAGTGAGGCCAGGGGGACAGATACGCAGTATTTT.

J is TRBJ2-5 and V is TRBV7-4; D call uncertain. The J call is uncertain, as TRBJ2-7 better fits the DNA end. Per the germline V gene, CDR1 is SGHVT and CDR2 is SQSDAQ. This CDR3 is 14 amino acids long. CDR3 loop: CASSPIRTLYEQYF. As DNA, the CDR3 is TGTGCCAGCAGCCCCATCAGGACCCTCTACGAGCAGTACTTC.

The CDR3 sequence: CAIGQNSISGANVLTF. CDR3 sequence (DNA): TGTGCCATCGGGCAGAACTCTATTTCCGGGGCCAACGTCCTGACTTTC. This chain connects TRBV10-3 to TRBJ2-6; no definite D call. Trimming stripped 8 bases from V and 4 bases from J, with 18 bases between. There are 16 residues in the CDR3. Germline V CDR1 and CDR2: ENHRY, SYGVKD.

In its sample, this clone was seen once. V and J are TRBV9 and TRBJ2-3; 9 bases are a match to TRBD2. V trimming: 0 bases; J trimming: 1 base; junction bases outside the gene matches: 6. The CDR3 covers 17 residues. CDR1 SGDLS and CDR2 YYNGEE come from the germline V gene. The CDR3 nucleotides read TGTGCCAGCAGCGTAGCTAGTACTAGCGGGCGCACAGATACGCAGTATTTT. As protein: CASSVASTSGRTDTQYF.

This clone came up once. The genes are TRBV7-9 and TRBJ2-5, with 8 bases lining up with TRBD1. V was clipped by 5 bases and J by 9 bases; unmatched bases: 11. Germline assignment: CDR1 SEHNR and CDR2 FQNEAQ (reference sequence). The CDR3 runs 14 residues. The CDR3 DNA follows: TGTGCCAGCAGCCTTGGACAGGGCCAAGAAGCCCAGTACTTC. It codes for CASSLGQGQEAQYF. Full variable domain (outside the CDR3, taken from reference TRBV7-9 and TRBJ2-5): DTGVSQNPRHKITKRGQNVTFRCDPISEHNRLYWYRQTLGQGPEFLTYFQNEAQLEKSRLLSDRFSAERPKGSFSTLEIQRTEQGDSAMYLCASSLGQGQEAQYFGPGTRLLVL.